A single T cell receptor beta chain is shown here with its context. Antigen: not known. V was clipped by 3 bases and J by 4 bases, with 9 bases between them. The CDR3 runs to 13 residues. CDR1 is SGHVS and CDR2 is FNYEAQ in the germline V gene. This sample was taken from a study of CD8+CD57+ T cells in acquired aplastic anemia. Study as a whole: CD4+ and CD8+ cells, once sorted, gave DNA averaging approximately 3.3 ug.

General observations from the study: Statistical testing detected no significant gap in CD8+ Simpson's diversity between patients and controls.

Researchers used genomic DNA as the template to profile TCR beta VDJ and CDR3. TCRdb re-called the reads with MiXCR, one entry per CDR3 protein. This table has around 50,000 distinct CDR3 sequences, roughly 60% appearing once. Flow cytometry had shown expanded CD8+CD57+ cells in the patients chosen for sequencing. Severe acquired aplastic anemia was present in every patient. The blood sampling took place in patients who had so far received no therapy. The clonotype comes from a human donor with aplastic anemia. Sequencing was performed on sorted CD4+, CD8+, or CD8+CD57+ T cells (not recorded which) from PBMCs. The J gene is TRBJ1-2, the V gene TRBV7-6; D remains unclear. The CDR3 DNA is TGTGCCAGCAGCTTTGGGGAGAGCTATGGCTACACCTTC. This codes for CASSFGESYGYTF. The variable domain in full, with the rest retrieved from reference TRBV7-6 and TRBJ1-2, is GAGVSQSPRYKVTKRGQDVALRCDPISGHVSLYWYRQALGQGPEFLTYFNYEAQQDKSGLPNDRFSAERPEGSISTLTIQRTEQRDSAMYRCASSFGESYGYTFGSGTRLTVV.